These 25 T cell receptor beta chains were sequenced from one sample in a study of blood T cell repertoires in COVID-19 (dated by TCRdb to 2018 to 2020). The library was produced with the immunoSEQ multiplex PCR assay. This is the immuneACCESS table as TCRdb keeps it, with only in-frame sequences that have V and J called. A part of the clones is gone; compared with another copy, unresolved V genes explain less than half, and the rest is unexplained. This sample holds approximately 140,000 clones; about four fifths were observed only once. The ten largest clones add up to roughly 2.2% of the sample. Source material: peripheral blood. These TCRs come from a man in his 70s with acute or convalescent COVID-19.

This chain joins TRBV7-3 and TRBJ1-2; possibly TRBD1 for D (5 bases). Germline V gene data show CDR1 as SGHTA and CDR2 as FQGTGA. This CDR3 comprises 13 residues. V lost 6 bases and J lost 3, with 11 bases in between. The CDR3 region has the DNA TGTGCCAGCAGTCCCACAGGAGACTATGGCTACACCTTC. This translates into CASSPTGDYGYTF.

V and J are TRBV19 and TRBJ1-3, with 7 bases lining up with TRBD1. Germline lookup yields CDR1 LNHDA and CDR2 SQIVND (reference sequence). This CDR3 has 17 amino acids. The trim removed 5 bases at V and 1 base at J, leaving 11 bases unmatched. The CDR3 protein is CASSPRQGTQSGNTIYF. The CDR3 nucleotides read TGTGCCAGTAGTCCGCGACAGGGTACCCAGTCTGGAAACACCATATATTTT. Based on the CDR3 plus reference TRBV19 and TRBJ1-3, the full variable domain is DGGITQSPKYLFRKEGQNVTLSCEQNLNHDAMYWYRQDPGQGLRLIYYSQIVNDFQKGDIAEGYSVSREKKESFPLTVTSAQKNPTAFYLCASSPRQGTQSGNTIYFGEGSWLTVV.

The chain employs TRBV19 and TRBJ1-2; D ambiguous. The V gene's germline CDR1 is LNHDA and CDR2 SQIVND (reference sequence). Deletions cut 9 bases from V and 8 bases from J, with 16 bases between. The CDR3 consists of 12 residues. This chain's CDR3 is CASDSLEGGYTF. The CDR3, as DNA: TGTGCCAGCGATTCACTAGAAGGGGGCTACACCTTC. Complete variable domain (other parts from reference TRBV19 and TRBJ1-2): DGGITQSPKYLFRKEGQNVTLSCEQNLNHDAMYWYRQDPGQGLRLIYYSQIVNDFQKGDIAEGYSVSREKKESFPLTVTSAQKNPTAFYLCASDSLEGGYTFGSGTRLTVV.

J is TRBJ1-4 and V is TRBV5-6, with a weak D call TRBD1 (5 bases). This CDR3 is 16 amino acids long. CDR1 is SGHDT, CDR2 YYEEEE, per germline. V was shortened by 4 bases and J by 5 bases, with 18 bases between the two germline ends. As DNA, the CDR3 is TGTGCCAGCAGCCGTGGCCTACAGGATCTCAATGAAAAACTGTTTTTT. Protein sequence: CASSRGLQDLNEKLFF.

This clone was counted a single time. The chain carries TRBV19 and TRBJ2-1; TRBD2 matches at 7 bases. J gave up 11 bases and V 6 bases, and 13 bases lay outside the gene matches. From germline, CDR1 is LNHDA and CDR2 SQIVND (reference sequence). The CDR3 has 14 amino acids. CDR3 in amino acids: CASSPEGGPVKQFF. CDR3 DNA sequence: TGTGCCAGTAGCCCTGAGGGAGGGCCAGTAAAGCAGTTCTTC.

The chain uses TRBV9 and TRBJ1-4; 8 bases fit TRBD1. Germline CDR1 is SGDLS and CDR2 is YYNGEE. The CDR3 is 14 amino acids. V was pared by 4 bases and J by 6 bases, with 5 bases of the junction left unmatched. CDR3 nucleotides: TGTGCCAGCAGCCCACAGGGGGGCTATGAAAAACTGTTTTTT. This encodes CASSPQGGYEKLFF.

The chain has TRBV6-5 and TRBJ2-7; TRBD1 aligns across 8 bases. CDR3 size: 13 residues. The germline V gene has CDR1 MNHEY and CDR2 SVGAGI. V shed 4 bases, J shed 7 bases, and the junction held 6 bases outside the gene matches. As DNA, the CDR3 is TGTGCCAGCAGTTCGGACAGGGCGCGGGAGCAGTACTTC. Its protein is CASSSDRAREQYF.

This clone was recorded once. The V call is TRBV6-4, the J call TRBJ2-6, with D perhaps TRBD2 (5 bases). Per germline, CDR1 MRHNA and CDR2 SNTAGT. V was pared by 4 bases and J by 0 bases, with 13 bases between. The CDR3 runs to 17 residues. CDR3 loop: CASSVAPSGSGANVLTF. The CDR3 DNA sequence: TGTGCCAGCAGTGTGGCCCCCAGCGGCTCTGGGGCCAACGTCCTGACTTTC.

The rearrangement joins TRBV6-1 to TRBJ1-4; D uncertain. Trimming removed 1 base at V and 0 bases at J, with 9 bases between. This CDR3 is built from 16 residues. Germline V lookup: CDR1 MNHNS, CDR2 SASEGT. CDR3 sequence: CASSEGGSPTNEKLFF. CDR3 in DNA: TGTGCCAGCAGTGAAGGTGGTAGCCCAACTAATGAAAAACTGTTTTTT.

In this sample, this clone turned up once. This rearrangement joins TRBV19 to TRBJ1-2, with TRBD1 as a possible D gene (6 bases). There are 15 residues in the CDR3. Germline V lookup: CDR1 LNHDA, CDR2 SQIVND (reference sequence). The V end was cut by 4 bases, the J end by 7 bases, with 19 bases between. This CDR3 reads CASSNQGSASGGYTF. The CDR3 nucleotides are TGTGCCAGTAGTAACCAGGGGTCGGCTTCTGGTGGCTACACCTTC.

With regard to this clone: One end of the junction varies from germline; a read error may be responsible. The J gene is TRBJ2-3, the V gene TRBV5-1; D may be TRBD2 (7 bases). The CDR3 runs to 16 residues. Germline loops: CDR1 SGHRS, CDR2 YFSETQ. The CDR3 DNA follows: TGCGCCAGCAGCCCGGCGGGGCGGGGGCTGGGGGATCGTTTACATTTT. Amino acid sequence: CASSPAGRGLGDRLHF. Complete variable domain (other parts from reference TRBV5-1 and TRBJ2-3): KAGVTQTPRYLIKTRGQQVTLSCSPISGHRSVSWYQQTPGQGLQFLFEYFSETQRNKGNFPGRFSGRQFSNSRSEMNVSTLELGDSALYLCASSPAGRGLGDRLHFGPGTRLTVL.

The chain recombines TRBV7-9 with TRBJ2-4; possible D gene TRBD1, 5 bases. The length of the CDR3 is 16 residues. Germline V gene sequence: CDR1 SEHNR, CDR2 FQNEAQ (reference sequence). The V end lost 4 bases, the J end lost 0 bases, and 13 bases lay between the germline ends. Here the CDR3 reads CASSYSTVLAKNIQYF. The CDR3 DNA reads TGTGCCAGCAGCTATTCGACAGTCCTAGCCAAAAACATTCAGTACTTC.

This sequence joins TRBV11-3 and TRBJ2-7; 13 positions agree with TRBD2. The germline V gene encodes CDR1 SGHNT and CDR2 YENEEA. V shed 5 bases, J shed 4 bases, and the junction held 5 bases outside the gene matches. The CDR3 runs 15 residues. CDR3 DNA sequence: TGTGCCAGCAGCCAAGGGACTAGCGGGATTTACGAGCAGTACTTC. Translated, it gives CASSQGTSGIYEQYF.

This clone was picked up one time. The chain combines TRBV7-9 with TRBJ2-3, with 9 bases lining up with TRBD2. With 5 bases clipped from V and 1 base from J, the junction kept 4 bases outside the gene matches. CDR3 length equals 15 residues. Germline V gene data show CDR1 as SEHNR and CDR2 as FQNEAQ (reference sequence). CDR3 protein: CASSRRTSGTDTQYF. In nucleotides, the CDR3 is TGTGCCAGCAGCCGAAGGACTAGCGGCACAGATACGCAGTATTTT.

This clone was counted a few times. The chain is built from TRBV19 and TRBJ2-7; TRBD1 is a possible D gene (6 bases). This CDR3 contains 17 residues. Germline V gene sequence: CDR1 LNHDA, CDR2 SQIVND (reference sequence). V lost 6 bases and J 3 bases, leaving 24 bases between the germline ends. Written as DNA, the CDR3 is TGTGCCAGTAGGCCTAGAAATTCCGGGACATACAACTACGAGCAGTACTTC. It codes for CASRPRNSGTYNYEQYF.

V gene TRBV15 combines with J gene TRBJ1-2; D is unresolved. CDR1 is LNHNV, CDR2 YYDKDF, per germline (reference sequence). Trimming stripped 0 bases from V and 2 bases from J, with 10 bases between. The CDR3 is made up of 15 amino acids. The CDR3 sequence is CATSRDQVVNYGYTF. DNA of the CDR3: TGTGCCACCAGCAGAGATCAGGTGGTGAACTATGGCTACACCTTC.

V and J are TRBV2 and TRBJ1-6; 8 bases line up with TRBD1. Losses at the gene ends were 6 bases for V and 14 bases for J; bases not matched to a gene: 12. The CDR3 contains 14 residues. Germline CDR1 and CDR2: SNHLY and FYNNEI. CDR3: CASRPPDRVRALHF. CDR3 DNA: TGTGCCAGCAGACCTCCGGACAGGGTCCGGGCCCTCCACTTT.

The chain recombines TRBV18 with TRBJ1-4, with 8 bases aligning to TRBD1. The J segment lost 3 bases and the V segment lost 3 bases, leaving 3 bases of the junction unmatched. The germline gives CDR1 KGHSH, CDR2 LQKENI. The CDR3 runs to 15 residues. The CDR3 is CASSPRTGPNEKLFF. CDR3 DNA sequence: TGTGCCAGCTCACCGCGGACAGGGCCTAATGAAAAACTGTTTTTT.

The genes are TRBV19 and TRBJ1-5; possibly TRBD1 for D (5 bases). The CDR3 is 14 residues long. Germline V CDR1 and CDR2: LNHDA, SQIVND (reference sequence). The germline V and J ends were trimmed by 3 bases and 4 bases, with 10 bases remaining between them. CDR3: CASSIRSGNQPQHF. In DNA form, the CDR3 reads TGTGCCAGTAGTATCCGGTCAGGGAATCAGCCCCAGCATTTT.

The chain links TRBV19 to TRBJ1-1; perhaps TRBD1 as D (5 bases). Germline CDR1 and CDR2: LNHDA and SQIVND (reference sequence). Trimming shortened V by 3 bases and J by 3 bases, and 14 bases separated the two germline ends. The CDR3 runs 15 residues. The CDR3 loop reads CASSINAGGYTEAFF. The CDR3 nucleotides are TGTGCCAGTAGTATTAACGCGGGGGGATACACTGAAGCTTTCTTT.

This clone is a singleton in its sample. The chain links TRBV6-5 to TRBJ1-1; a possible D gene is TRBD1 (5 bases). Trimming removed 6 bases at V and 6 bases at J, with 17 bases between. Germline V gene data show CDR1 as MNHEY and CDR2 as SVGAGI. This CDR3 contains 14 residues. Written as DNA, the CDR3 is TGTGCCAGCAGACCGGCCAGGGTTGTAGCTGAAGCTTTCTTT. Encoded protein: CASRPARVVAEAFF.

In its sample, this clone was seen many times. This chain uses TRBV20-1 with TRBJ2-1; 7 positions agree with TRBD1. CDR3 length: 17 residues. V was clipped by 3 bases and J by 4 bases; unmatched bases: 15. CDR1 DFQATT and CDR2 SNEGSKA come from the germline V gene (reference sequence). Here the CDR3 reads CSASDSDRVWLYNEQFF. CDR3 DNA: TGCAGTGCTAGTGACTCTGACAGGGTCTGGCTATACAATGAGCAGTTCTTC.

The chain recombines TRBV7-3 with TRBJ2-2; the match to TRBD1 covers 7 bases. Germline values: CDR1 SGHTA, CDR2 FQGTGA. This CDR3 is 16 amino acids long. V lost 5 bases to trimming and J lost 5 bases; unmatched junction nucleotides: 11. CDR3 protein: CASSPDRVVRTGELFF. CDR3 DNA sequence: TGTGCCAGCAGCCCCGACAGGGTAGTAAGGACCGGGGAGCTGTTTTTT.

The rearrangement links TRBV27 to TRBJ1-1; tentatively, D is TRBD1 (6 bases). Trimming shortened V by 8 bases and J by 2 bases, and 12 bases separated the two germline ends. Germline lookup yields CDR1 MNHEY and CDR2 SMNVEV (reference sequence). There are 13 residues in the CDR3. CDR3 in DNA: TGTGCCAGCCAGGGGAACGGAAACACTGAAGCTTTCTTT. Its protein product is CASQGNGNTEAFF.

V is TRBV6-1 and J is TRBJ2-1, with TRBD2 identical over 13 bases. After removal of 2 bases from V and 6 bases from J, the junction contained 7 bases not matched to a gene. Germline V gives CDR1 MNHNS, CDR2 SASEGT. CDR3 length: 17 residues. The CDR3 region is CASSEFARTSGSNEQFF. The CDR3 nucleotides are TGTGCCAGCAGTGAATTCGCCAGGACTAGCGGGAGCAATGAGCAGTTCTTC.